This T cell receptor beta chain was recorded in a study of T cell repertoires in cytomegalovirus infection. Study at large: Public TCR beta signatures were indicative of both CMV infection and a matching HLA type.

This clonotype was detected a few times. Antigen specificity is unknown. The V gene's germline CDR1 is MGHRA and CDR2 YSYEKL. The CDR3 extends over 15 amino acids. With V trimmed by 6 bases and J by 2 bases, 9 bases remained unmatched. Study-wide findings and caveats: The cumulative frequency of public TCR beta families identified carriers of CMV plus the relevant HLA.

One entry per CDR3 protein, called by TCRdb with MiXCR from the reads. The data contain about 490,000 distinct CDR3 sequences, 15% to 20% of them singletons. The TCR originated in a human donor in good health (CMV status not recorded). Some clones in this sample may be carry-over from other donors' samples. The sample taken for sequencing was CD8+ T cells from PBMCs. The chain has TRBV4-1 and TRBJ1-1, with 7 bases identical to TRBD1. Here the CDR3 reads CASRPSRDSNTEAFF. CDR3 DNA sequence: TGCGCCAGCAGACCCTCCCGGGACAGTAACACTGAAGCTTTCTTT.